This TCR beta chain emerged from a study of T cell repertoires in cytomegalovirus infection. General study results and limits: Across the ex vivo response, the dominant clonotypes were HLA-C-restricted CMV-specific TCR beta clonotypes.

Germline lookup yields CDR1 LNHNV and CDR2 YYDKDF (reference sequence). There are 13 residues in the CDR3. The ends were cut back, 4 bases at V and 5 bases at J, with 12 bases in the middle. This clonotype appeared a few times. As yet, its antigen is unknown. TCRdb re-called the reads through MiXCR, storing one row per CDR3 protein. The table lists approximately 200,000 distinct CDR3 sequences, 28% of them singletons. The V gene is TRBV15, the J gene TRBJ2-7; D might be TRBD1 (6 bases). Material for sequencing was PBMCs. The clonotype originates from a human donor in good health (CMV status not recorded). Some clones in this sample may be carry-over from other donors' samples. CDR3 region: CATSNRVDNEQYF. Written as DNA, the CDR3 is TGTGCCACCAGCAACAGGGTAGATAACGAGCAGTACTTC.